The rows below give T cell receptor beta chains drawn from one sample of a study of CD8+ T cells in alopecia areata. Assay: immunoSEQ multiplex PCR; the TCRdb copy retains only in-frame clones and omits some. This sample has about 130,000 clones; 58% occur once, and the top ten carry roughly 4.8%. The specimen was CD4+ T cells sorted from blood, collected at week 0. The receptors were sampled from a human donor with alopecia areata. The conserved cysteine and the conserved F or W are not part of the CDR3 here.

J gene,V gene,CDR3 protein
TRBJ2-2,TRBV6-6,ASSLEGMNTGELF
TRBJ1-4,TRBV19,ASSKGTGRNEKLF
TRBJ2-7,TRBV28,ASSPIGRASGFAYEQY
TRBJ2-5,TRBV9,ASSVTPSPRGRREETQY
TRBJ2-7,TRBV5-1,ASSYLSGTSGRGYEQY
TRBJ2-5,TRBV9,ASSVGRRGSGQETQY
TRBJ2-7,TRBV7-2,ASSLSAGTSDFEQY
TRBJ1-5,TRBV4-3,ASSQGVGSNQPQH
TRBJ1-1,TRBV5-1,ASSASGGTTEAF
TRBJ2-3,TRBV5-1,ASSLTSGEPGADTQY
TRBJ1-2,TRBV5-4,ASSLVRQENYGYT
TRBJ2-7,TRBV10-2,ASSEDRVDYEQY
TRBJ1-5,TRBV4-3,ASSQDPYSNQPQH
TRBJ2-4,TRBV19,ASSKGIFQRDKNIQY
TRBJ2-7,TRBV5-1,ASSPGDRHPLGQQY
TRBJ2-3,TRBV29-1,SVVAQGGTDTQY
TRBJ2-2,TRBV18,ASSRDFLTGELF
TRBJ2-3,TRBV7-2,ASSLEFTDTQY
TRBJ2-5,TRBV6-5,ASSYSWSGGQETQY
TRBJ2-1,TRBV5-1,ASSLILDRYNEQF
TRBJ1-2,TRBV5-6,ASSSAGIRSDGYT
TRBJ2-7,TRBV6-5,ASSRRGSPSYEQY
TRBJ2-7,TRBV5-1,ASSLTTSGGSYEQY
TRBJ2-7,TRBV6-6,ASGRDIYEQY
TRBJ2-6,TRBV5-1,ASKSTGANVLT
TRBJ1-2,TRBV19,ASTRGGESYGYT
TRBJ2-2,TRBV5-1,ASSLAPGDLGELF
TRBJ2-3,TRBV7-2,ASSLVVLAGGTDTQY
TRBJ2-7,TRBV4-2,ASSQDTGTGVYEQY